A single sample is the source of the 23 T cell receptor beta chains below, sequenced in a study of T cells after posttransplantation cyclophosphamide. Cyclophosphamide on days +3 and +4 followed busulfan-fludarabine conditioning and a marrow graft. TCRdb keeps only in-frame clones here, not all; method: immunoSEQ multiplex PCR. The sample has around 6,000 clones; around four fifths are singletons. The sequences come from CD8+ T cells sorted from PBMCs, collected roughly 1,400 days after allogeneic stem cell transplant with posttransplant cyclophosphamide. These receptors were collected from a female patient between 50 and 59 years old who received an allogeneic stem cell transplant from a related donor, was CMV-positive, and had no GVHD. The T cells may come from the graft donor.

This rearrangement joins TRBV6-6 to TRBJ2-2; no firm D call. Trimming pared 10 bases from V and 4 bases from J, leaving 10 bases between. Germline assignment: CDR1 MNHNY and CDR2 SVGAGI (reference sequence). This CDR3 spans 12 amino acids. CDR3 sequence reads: CATLIATGELFF. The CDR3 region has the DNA TGTGCCACATTAATAGCCACCGGGGAGCTGTTTTTT.

The CDR3 spells CASSGQGLNQPQHF. The CDR3 DNA sequence: TGTGCCAGTAGTGGACAGGGGCTAAATCAGCCCCAGCATTTT. The chain uses TRBV19 and TRBJ1-5, with 9 bases that match TRBD1. Looked up from germline, CDR1 is LNHDA and CDR2 is SQIVND (reference sequence). V dropped 5 bases and J dropped 4; count of bases not matched to a gene: 3. CDR3 length: 14 amino acids.

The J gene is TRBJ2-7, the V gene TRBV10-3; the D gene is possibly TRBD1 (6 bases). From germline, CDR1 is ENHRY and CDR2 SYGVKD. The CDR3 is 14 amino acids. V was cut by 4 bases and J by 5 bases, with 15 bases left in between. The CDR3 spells CAISAAGAVNEQYF. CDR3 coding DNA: TGTGCCATCAGTGCCGCAGGGGCTGTAAACGAGCAGTACTTC.

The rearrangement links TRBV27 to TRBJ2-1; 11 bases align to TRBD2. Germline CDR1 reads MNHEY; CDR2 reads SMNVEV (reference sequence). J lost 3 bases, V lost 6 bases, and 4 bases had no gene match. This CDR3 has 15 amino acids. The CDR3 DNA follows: TGTGCCAGCAGCCCCGGGACTAGCGGCTACAATGAGCAGTTCTTC. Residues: CASSPGTSGYNEQFF.

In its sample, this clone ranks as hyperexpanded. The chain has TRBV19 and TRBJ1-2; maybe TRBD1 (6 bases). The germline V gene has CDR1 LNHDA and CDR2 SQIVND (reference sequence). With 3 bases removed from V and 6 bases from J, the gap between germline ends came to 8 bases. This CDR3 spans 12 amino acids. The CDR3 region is CASSMGADGYTF. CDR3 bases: TGTGCCAGTAGTATGGGGGCTGATGGCTACACCTTC.

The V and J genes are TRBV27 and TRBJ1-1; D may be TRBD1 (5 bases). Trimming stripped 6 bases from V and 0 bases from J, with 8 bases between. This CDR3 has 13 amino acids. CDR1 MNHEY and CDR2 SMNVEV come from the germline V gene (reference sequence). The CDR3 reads CASRTDMNTEAFF. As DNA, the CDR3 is TGTGCCAGCAGGACAGACATGAACACTGAAGCTTTCTTT.

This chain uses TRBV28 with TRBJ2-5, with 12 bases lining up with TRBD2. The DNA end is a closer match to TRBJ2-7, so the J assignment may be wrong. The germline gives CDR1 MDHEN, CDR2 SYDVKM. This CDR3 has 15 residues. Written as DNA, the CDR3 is TGTGCCAGCAGTTGGGGACTAGCGGGTTCCTACGAGCAGTACTTC. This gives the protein CASSWGLAGSYEQYF.

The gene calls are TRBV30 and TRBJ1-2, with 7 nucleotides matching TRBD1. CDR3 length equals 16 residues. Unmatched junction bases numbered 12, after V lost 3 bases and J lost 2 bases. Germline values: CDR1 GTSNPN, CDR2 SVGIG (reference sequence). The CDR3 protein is CAWRGGTGAVNYGYTF. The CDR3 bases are TGTGCCTGGAGGGGGGGAACAGGGGCGGTAAACTATGGCTACACCTTC.

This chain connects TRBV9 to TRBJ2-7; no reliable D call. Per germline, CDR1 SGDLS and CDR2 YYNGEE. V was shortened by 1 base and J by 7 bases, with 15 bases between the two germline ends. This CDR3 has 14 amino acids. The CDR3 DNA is TGTGCCAGCAGCGTATGGGCAGGTTCTAAAGAGCAGTACTTC. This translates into CASSVWAGSKEQYF.

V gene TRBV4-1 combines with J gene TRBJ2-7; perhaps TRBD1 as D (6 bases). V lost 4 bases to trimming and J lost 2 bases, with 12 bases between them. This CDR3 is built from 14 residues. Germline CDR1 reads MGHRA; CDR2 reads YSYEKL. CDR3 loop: CASSPRTATYEQYF. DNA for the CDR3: TGCGCCAGCAGCCCCCGGACAGCCACCTACGAGCAGTACTTC.

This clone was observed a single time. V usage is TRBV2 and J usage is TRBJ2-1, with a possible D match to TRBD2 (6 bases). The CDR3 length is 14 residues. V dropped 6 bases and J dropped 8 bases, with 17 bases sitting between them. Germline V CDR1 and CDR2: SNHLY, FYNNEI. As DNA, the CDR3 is TGTGCCAGCAGGGGGGACCCCTGGGGGGATGAGCAGTTCTTC. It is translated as CASRGDPWGDEQFF.

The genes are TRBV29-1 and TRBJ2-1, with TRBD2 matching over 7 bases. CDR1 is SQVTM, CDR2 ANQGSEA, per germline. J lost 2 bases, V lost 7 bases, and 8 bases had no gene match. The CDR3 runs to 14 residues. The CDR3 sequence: CSGIAGTTYNEQFF. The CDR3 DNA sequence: TGCAGCGGGATAGCGGGTACTACCTACAATGAGCAGTTCTTC.

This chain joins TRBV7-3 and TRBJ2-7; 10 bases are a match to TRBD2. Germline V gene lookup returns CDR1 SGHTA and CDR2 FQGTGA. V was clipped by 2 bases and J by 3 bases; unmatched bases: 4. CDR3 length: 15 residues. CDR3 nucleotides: TGTGCCAGCAGCTTAGCTAGCGGGAGTATCTACGAGCAGTACTTC. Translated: CASSLASGSIYEQYF. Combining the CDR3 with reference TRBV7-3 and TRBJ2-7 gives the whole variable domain GAGVSQTPSNKVTEKGKYVELRCDPISGHTALYWYRQSLGQGPEFLIYFQGTGAADDSGLPNDRFFAVRPEGSVSTLKIQRTERGDSAVYLCASSLASGSIYEQYFGPGTRLTVT.

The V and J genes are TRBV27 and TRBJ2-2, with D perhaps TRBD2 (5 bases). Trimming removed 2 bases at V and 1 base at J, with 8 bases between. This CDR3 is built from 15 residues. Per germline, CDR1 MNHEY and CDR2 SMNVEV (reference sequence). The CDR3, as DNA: TGTGCCAGCAGTTTACCGGGAAAGAACACCGGGGAGCTGTTTTTT. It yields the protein CASSLPGKNTGELFF.

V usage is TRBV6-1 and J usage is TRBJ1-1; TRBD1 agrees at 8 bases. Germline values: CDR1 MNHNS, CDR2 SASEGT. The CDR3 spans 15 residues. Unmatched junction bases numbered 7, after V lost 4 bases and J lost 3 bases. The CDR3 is CASSADRGWDTEAFF. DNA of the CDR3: TGTGCCAGCAGTGCAGACAGGGGTTGGGACACTGAAGCTTTCTTT.

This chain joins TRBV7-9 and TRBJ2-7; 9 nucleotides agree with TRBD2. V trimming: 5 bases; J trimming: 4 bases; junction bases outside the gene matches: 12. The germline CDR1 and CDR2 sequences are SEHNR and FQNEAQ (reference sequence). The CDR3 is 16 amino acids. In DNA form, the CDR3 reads TGTGCCAGCAGCCGAACGAGTACTAGCGGGCTTTACGAGCAGTACTTC. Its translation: CASSRTSTSGLYEQYF.

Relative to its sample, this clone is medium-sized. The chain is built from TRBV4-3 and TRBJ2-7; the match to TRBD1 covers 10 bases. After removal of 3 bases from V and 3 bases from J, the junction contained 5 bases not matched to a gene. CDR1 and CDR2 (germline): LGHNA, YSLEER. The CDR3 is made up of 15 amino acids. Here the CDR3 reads CASSHGTGVFYEQYF. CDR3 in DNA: TGCGCCAGCAGCCACGGGACAGGGGTTTTCTACGAGCAGTACTTC.

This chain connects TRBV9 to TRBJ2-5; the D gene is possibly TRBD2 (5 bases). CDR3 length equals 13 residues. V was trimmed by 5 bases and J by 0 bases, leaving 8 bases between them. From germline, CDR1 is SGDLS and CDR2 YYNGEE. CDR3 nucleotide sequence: TGTGCCAGCAGAAGCGGAAACCAAGAGACCCAGTACTTC. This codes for CASRSGNQETQYF.

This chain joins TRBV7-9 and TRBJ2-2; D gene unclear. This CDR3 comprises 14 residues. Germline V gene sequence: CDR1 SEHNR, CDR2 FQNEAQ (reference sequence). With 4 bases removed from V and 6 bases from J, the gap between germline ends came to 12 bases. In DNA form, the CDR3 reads TGTGCCAGCAGCTCAGCTGAAGAGCCCGGGGAGCTGTTTTTT. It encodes CASSSAEEPGELFF.

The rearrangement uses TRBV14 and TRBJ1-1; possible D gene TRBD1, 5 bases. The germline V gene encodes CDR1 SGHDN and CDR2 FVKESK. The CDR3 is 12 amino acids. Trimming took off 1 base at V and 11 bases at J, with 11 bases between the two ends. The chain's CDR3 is CASSQVVSGAFF. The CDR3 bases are TGTGCCAGCAGCCAAGTGGTATCAGGGGCTTTCTTT.

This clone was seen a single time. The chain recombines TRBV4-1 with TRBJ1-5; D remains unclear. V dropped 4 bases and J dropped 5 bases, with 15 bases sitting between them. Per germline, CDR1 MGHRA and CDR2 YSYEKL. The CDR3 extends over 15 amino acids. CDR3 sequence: CASSPRASADQPQHF. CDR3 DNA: TGCGCCAGCAGCCCGAGGGCCAGCGCGGATCAGCCCCAGCATTTT.

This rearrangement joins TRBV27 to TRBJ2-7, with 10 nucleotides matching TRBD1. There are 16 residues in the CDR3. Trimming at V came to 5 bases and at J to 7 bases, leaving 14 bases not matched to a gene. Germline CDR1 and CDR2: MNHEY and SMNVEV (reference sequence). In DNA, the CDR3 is TGTGCCAGCAGTCTGTCTCCGGGACAGGGGAAATATGAGCAGTACTTC. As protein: CASSLSPGQGKYEQYF.

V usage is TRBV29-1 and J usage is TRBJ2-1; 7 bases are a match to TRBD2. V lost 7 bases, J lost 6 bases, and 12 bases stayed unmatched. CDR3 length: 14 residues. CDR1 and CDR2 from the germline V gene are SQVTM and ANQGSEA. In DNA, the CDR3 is TGCAGCGGCAATGGGCCCCCGGGGGGCAATGAGCAGTTCTTC. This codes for CSGNGPPGGNEQFF.